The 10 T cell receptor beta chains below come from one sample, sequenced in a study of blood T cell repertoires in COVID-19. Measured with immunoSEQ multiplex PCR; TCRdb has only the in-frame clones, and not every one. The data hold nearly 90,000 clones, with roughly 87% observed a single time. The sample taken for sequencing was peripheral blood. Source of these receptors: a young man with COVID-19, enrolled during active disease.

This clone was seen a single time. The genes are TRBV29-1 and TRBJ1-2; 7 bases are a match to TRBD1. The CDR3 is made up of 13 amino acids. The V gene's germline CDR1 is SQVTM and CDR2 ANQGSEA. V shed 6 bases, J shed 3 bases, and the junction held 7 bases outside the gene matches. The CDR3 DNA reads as TGCAGCGTCAGAAAAGGGGGCCACTATGGCTACACCTTC. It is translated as CSVRKGGHYGYTF. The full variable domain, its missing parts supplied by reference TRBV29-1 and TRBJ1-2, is SAVISQKPSRDICQRGTSLTIQCQVDSQVTMMFWYRQQPGQSLTLIATANQGSEATYESGFVIDKFPISRPNLTFSTLTVSNMSPEDSSIYLCSVRKGGHYGYTFGSGTRLTVV.

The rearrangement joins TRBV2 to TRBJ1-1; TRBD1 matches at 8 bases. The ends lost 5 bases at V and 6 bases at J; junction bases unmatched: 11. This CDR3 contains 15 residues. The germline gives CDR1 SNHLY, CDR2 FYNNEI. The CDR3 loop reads CASSSSRGLGAEAFF. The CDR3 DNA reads TGTGCCAGCAGTTCATCCAGGGGGCTCGGCGCTGAAGCTTTCTTT.

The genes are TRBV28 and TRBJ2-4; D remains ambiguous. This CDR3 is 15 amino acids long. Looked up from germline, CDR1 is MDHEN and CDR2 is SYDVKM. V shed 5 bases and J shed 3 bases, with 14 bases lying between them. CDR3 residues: CASSQVIGYKNIQYF. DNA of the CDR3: TGTGCCAGCAGTCAGGTAATCGGATACAAAAACATTCAGTACTTC.

CDR3 nucleotide sequence: TGTGCCACCAGCACCCTCACAGGGCCCTCCTACGAGCAGTACTTC. Encoded protein: CATSTLTGPSYEQYF. The V call is TRBV15, the J call TRBJ2-7, with a weak D call TRBD1 (6 bases). Per germline, CDR1 LNHNV and CDR2 YYDKDF (reference sequence). V lost 4 bases and J 0 bases, leaving 13 bases between the germline ends. The CDR3 length is 15 residues.

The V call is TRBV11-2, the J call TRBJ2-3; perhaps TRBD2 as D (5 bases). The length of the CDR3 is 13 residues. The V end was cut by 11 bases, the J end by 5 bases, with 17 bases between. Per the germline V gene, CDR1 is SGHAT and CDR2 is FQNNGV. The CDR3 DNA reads TGTGCCTCAGGACTCGAGGGTCGAGATACGCAGTATTTT. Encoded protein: CASGLEGRDTQYF.

The CDR3 loop reads CASSYGLAAAQETQYF. The DNA of the CDR3 is TGTGCCAGCAGTTACGGGCTAGCGGCAGCCCAAGAGACCCAGTACTTC. The chain joins TRBV6-2 or TRBV6-3 to TRBJ2-5; 7 nucleotides agree with TRBD2. Looked up from germline, CDR1 is MNHEY and CDR2 is SVGEGT. There are 16 residues in the CDR3. V lost 2 bases and J lost 1; bases outside the gene matches: 7.

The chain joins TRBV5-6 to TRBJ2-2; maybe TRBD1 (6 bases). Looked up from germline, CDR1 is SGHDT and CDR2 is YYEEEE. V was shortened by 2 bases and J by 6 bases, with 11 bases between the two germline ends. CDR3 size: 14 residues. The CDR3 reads CASSLQGTPGELFF. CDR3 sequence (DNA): TGTGCCAGCAGCTTACAGGGAACCCCCGGGGAGCTGTTTTTT.

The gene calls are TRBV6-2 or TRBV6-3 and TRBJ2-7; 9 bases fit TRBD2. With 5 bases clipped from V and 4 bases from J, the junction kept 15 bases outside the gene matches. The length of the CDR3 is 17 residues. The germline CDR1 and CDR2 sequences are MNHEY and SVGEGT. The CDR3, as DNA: TGTGCCAGCAGTCGTAACAAGTATAGCGGGAGACCTTACGAGCAGTACTTC. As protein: CASSRNKYSGRPYEQYF.

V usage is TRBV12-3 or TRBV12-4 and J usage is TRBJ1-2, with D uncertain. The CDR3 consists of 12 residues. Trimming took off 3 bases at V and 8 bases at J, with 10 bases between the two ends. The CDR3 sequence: CASSLGARGYTF. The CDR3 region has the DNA TGTGCCAGCAGTTTGGGAGCCCGGGGCTACACCTTC.

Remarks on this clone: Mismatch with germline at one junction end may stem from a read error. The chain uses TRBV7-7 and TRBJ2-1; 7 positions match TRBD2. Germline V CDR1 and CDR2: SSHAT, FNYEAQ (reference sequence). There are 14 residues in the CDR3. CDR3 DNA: TGTGCTAGCAGCTTGGCGGGAGACCACAATGAGCAGTTCTTC. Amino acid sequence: CASSLAGDHNEQFF.